Presented here are 31 T cell receptor beta chains from one specimen sequenced in a study of cytomegalovirus exposure and HLA in healthy donors. PCR employed 60 Vbeta and 13 Jbeta primers. The assay was immunoSEQ multiplex PCR, and TCRdb's table has in-frame clones only and misses some. The sample shows 130,000 to 150,000 clones, and about 0.96% sits with its ten largest clones. Sequencing was carried out using PBMCs. The source is a male donor in good health and CMV-seronegative.

J is TRBJ2-3 and V is TRBV4-2; 8 bases fit TRBD1. The CDR3 loop spans 15 amino acids. The J segment lost 4 bases and the V segment lost 8 bases, leaving 11 bases of the junction unmatched. CDR1 and CDR2 (germline): LGHNA, YNFKEQ. CDR3: CASDSGQGGPDTQYF. The DNA for the CDR3 is TGTGCCAGCGACTCTGGACAGGGCGGGCCAGATACGCAGTATTTT.

The chain has TRBV5-6 and TRBJ1-2; D remains ambiguous. V shed 0 bases and J shed 5 bases, with 11 bases lying between them. Per germline, CDR1 SGHDT and CDR2 YYEEEE. The CDR3 totals 14 residues. CDR3 amino acids: CASSLARENYGYTF. CDR3 nucleotide sequence: TGTGCCAGCAGCTTGGCCCGGGAAAATTATGGCTACACCTTC.

V is TRBV6-5 and J is TRBJ2-7; a possible D gene is TRBD1 (6 bases). CDR1 is MNHEY and CDR2 is SVGAGI in the germline V gene. This CDR3 has 14 amino acids. Trimming cost V 6 bases and J 3 bases, with 15 bases left between them. CDR3 amino acids: CASSRRDILYEQYF. The CDR3 coding sequence is TGTGCCAGCAGCCGACGGGACATTCTCTACGAGCAGTACTTC.

The J gene is TRBJ2-7, the V gene TRBV18; 12 bases are shared with TRBD2. Germline CDR1 is KGHSH and CDR2 is LQKENI. V lost 4 bases and J lost 0; bases outside the gene matches: 1. The length of the CDR3 is 15 residues. As DNA, the CDR3 is TGTGCCAGCTCACTGACTAGCGGGAGCTCCTACGAGCAGTACTTC. Residues: CASSLTSGSSYEQYF.

The genes are TRBV28 and TRBJ1-3; D is unresolved. The CDR3 has 13 amino acids. CDR1 is MDHEN and CDR2 is SYDVKM in the germline V gene. Trimming left V 8 bases short and J 0 bases short, with 8 bases between. This CDR3 is CASLQISGNTIYF. In nucleotides, the CDR3 is TGTGCCAGCCTACAGATCTCTGGAAACACCATATATTTT.

The chain couples TRBV4-2 to TRBJ1-5; no definite D call. The ends were cut back, 0 bases at V and 0 bases at J, with 9 bases in the middle. The CDR3 runs 16 residues. Germline CDR1 reads LGHNA; CDR2 reads YNFKEQ. CDR3 DNA: TGTGCCAGCAGCCAAGAGGGGAGCCATAGCAATCAGCCCCAGCATTTT. It encodes CASSQEGSHSNQPQHF.

The chain couples TRBV7-9 to TRBJ2-7; 8 bases line up with TRBD1. In germline, CDR1 is SEHNR, CDR2 FQNEAQ (reference sequence). The trim removed 5 bases at V and 4 bases at J, leaving 7 bases unmatched. The CDR3 has 14 residues. The CDR3 sequence is CASSPRDRLYEQYF. The CDR3 nucleotides are TGTGCCAGCAGCCCCCGGGACAGGCTGTACGAGCAGTACTTC.

The rearrangement uses TRBV4-2 and TRBJ2-2, with TRBD2 matching over 9 bases. This CDR3 spans 16 amino acids. CDR1 and CDR2 from the germline V gene are LGHNA and YNFKEQ. V gave up 0 bases and J gave up 4 bases; unmatched junction bases: 3. The CDR3 region has the DNA TGTGCCAGCAGCCAAGATTTAGCGGGGGTCACCGGGGAGCTGTTTTTT. Encoded protein: CASSQDLAGVTGELFF.

The V call is TRBV30, the J call TRBJ2-3; TRBD1 might be the D (5 bases). The CDR3 totals 13 residues. Germline assignment: CDR1 GTSNPN and CDR2 SVGIG (reference sequence). The V and J ends lost 2 bases and 2 bases respectively, with 8 bases between them. The CDR3 loop is CAWSRGNTDTQYF. The CDR3 DNA follows: TGTGCCTGGAGTAGGGGTAACACAGATACGCAGTATTTT. Filled out from reference TRBV30 and TRBJ2-3, the complete variable domain reads SQTIHQWPATLVQPVGSPLSLECTVEGTSNPNLYWYRQAAGRGLQLLFYSVGIGQISSEVPQNLSASRPQDRQFILSSKKLLLSDSGFYLCAWSRGNTDTQYFGPGTRLTVL.

This rearrangement joins TRBV15 to TRBJ2-5, with TRBD1 matching over 7 bases. CDR1 and CDR2 from the germline V gene are LNHNV and YYDKDF (reference sequence). The CDR3 extends over 15 amino acids. Unmatched junction bases numbered 3, after V lost 1 base and J lost 1 base. This CDR3 is CATSRGRTGQETQYF. CDR3 nucleotides: TGTGCCACCAGCAGAGGTCGGACAGGCCAAGAGACCCAGTACTTC.

The chain couples TRBV28 to TRBJ2-3; 10 nucleotides match TRBD1. Germline V gene sequence: CDR1 MDHEN, CDR2 SYDVKM. This CDR3 is 16 amino acids long. J gave up 3 bases and V 6 bases, and 9 bases lay outside the gene matches. The CDR3 sequence is CASRAADRGYTDTQYF. The CDR3 DNA sequence: TGTGCCAGCAGAGCCGCGGACAGGGGGTATACAGATACGCAGTATTTT.

This chain uses TRBV30 with TRBJ2-2; no clear D. The germline CDR1 and CDR2 sequences are GTSNPN and SVGIG (reference sequence). Trimming stripped 0 bases from V and 5 bases from J, with 7 bases between. CDR3 length equals 13 residues. The chain's CDR3 is CAWSVSRTGELFF. The CDR3 nucleotides read TGTGCCTGGAGTGTATCGAGGACCGGGGAGCTGTTTTTT. Variable domain in full (rest from reference TRBV30 and TRBJ2-2): SQTIHQWPATLVQPVGSPLSLECTVEGTSNPNLYWYRQAAGRGLQLLFYSVGIGQISSEVPQNLSASRPQDRQFILSSKKLLLSDSGFYLCAWSVSRTGELFFGEGSRLTVL.

The chain couples TRBV19 to TRBJ1-5, with D possibly matching TRBD1 (6 bases). V lost 6 bases and J 1 base, leaving 13 bases between the germline ends. Germline CDR1 reads LNHDA; CDR2 reads SQIVND (reference sequence). This CDR3 spans 15 amino acids. CDR3 residues: CASSQGTSSNQPQHF. In nucleotides, the CDR3 is TGTGCCAGTAGCCAGGGGACATCGAGCAATCAGCCCCAGCATTTT.

The chain joins TRBV27 to TRBJ2-7; D may be TRBD2 (6 bases). Trimming removed 6 bases from V and 1 base from J, with 16 bases in between. The length of the CDR3 is 15 residues. Germline V gives CDR1 MNHEY, CDR2 SMNVEV (reference sequence). CDR3 coding DNA: TGTGCCAGCAGGGTTAGCGGCACGTTATCCTACGAGCAGTACTTC. Its translation is CASRVSGTLSYEQYF.

The V gene is TRBV11-3, the J gene TRBJ1-5; tentative D call: TRBD1 (5 bases). Germline V gives CDR1 SGHNT, CDR2 YENEEA. V lost 1 base and J 0 bases, leaving 13 bases between the germline ends. CDR3 size: 17 residues. CDR3 nucleotide sequence: TGTGCCAGCAGCTTAGCGAGGCCAGGGAATAGCAATCAGCCCCAGCATTTT. It yields the protein CASSLARPGNSNQPQHF.

The V and J genes are TRBV14 and TRBJ2-7; TRBD2 matches 8 bases. There are 20 residues in the CDR3. Germline-derived CDR1 and CDR2 are SGHDN and FVKESK. V shed 1 base and J 2 bases; nucleotides not matched to a gene: 19. The CDR3 region is CASSQGEPGLVPTAAYEQYF. DNA of the CDR3: TGTGCCAGCAGCCAAGGGGAGCCGGGACTAGTTCCCACCGCCGCCTACGAGCAGTACTTC.

This chain links TRBV9 with TRBJ2-7; D may be TRBD2 (5 bases). Trimming removed 3 bases from V and 4 bases from J, with 20 bases in between. Germline V lookup: CDR1 SGDLS, CDR2 YYNGEE. This CDR3 is 16 amino acids long. CDR3 loop: CASSASASLRGYEQYF. The CDR3 DNA follows: TGTGCCAGCAGCGCGTCCGCGTCTCTGAGAGGGTACGAGCAGTACTTC. The complete variable domain, with remaining parts taken from reference TRBV9 and TRBJ2-7, reads DSGVTQTPKHLITATGQRVTLRCSPRSGDLSVYWYQQSLDQGLQFLIQYYNGEERAKGNILERFSAQQFPDLHSELNLSSLELGDSALYFCASSASASLRGYEQYFGPGTRLTVT.

The chain has TRBV6-1 and TRBJ2-5; D not resolved. With the DNA end fitting TRBJ2-7 better, the J assignment may be wrong. Germline V lookup: CDR1 MNHNS, CDR2 SASEGT. This CDR3 region has 14 residues. The CDR3 reads CASSEGAGSYEQYF. DNA of the CDR3: TGTGCCAGCAGTGAAGGGGCCGGATCCTACGAGCAGTACTTC.

CDR3 protein: CASSGTGLYQPQHF. In DNA form, the CDR3 reads TGTGCCAGCAGCGGGACAGGGCTCTATCAGCCCCAGCATTTT. The chain uses TRBV2 and TRBJ1-5; 9 bases line up with TRBD1. CDR3 length: 14 amino acids. V dropped 6 bases and J dropped 5; count of bases not matched to a gene: 5. Germline-derived CDR1 and CDR2 are SNHLY and FYNNEI.

The V and J genes are TRBV6-6 and TRBJ1-1, with unresolved D. This CDR3 has 14 residues. CDR1 MNHNY and CDR2 SVGAGI come from the germline V gene (reference sequence). Between the trimmed V and J ends, which lost 2 bases and 4 bases, there was a span of 11 bases. The CDR3 loop is CASSYPSSGTEAFF. The CDR3 coding sequence is TGTGCCAGCAGTTACCCCAGTTCGGGCACTGAAGCTTTCTTT.

V is TRBV5-4 and J is TRBJ2-7; TRBD1 matches 9 bases. With V trimmed by 5 bases and J by 3 bases, 6 bases remained unmatched. CDR3 size: 14 residues. Germline V gene lookup returns CDR1 SGHNT and CDR2 YYREEE (reference sequence). The CDR3 loop is CASSVGQGVYEQYF. The CDR3 nucleotides are TGTGCCAGCAGTGTGGGACAGGGTGTCTACGAGCAGTACTTC.

On this clone itself: Germline and junction disagree at one end, which may indicate a read error. The chain combines TRBV30 with TRBJ1-4; 8 bases align to TRBD1. The germline V gene has CDR1 GTSNPN and CDR2 SVGIG (reference sequence). The CDR3 has 15 residues. The CDR3 reads CAGSVRTGRFAELFF. The DNA of the CDR3 is TGTGCCGGGAGTGTCCGGACAGGGAGGTTTGCGGAACTGTTTTTT.

This chain joins TRBV30 and TRBJ1-5; unclear D gene. V was shortened by 1 base and J by 6 bases, with 16 bases between the two germline ends. Germline V gene data show CDR1 as GTSNPN and CDR2 as SVGIG (reference sequence). This CDR3 is built from 15 residues. CDR3 nucleotide sequence: TGTGCCTGGAGTGCAGATCACGGGTATGGTCAGCCCCAGCATTTT. Encoded protein: CAWSADHGYGQPQHF.

The chain carries TRBV7-2 and TRBJ1-6; D is unresolved. The CDR3 loop spans 14 amino acids. The germline V gene has CDR1 SGHTA and CDR2 FQGNSA. V lost 2 bases and J 13 bases, leaving 15 bases between the germline ends. The CDR3 nucleotides are TGTGCCAGCAGCTTAACTATGCCTCGGAATCCCCTCCACTTT. Protein product: CASSLTMPRNPLHF.

V gene TRBV19 combines with J gene TRBJ1-5; maybe TRBD1 (5 bases). V lost 7 bases and J 0 bases, leaving 13 bases between the germline ends. This CDR3 region has 15 residues. CDR1 LNHDA and CDR2 SQIVND come from the germline V gene (reference sequence). CDR3 loop: CASTQGLLSNQPQHF. DNA for the CDR3: TGTGCCAGTACCCAGGGTCTCCTTAGCAATCAGCCCCAGCATTTT. The whole variable domain, filled in from reference TRBV19 and TRBJ1-5, reads DGGITQSPKYLFRKEGQNVTLSCEQNLNHDAMYWYRQDPGQGLRLIYYSQIVNDFQKGDIAEGYSVSREKKESFPLTVTSAQKNPTAFYLCASTQGLLSNQPQHFGDGTRLSIL.

The CDR3 nucleotides are TGTGCCAGCAGCCAAGATGCCTGGAGCTCCTACAATGAGCAGTTCTTC. Protein sequence: CASSQDAWSSYNEQFF. The chain employs TRBV14 and TRBJ2-1, with D uncertain. V lost 0 bases, J lost 0 bases, and 9 bases lay in between. Germline assignment: CDR1 SGHDN and CDR2 FVKESK. CDR3 length equals 16 residues.

The chain links TRBV6-5 to TRBJ1-2; maybe TRBD1 (6 bases). V dropped 6 bases and J dropped 4 bases, with 15 bases sitting between them. This CDR3 is built from 14 residues. CDR1 and CDR2 (germline): MNHEY, SVGAGI. Here the CDR3 reads CASRRDTQAYGYTF. The CDR3, as DNA: TGTGCCAGCAGACGGGACACGCAAGCCTATGGCTACACCTTC.

The chain links TRBV7-9 to TRBJ1-1; 8 bases are shared with TRBD1. After removal of 4 bases from V and 1 base from J, the junction contained 11 bases not matched to a gene. Looked up from germline, CDR1 is SEHNR and CDR2 is FQNEAQ (reference sequence). The CDR3 is 17 residues long. The chain's CDR3 is CASSSPRGQDSNTEAFF. The CDR3 DNA sequence: TGTGCCAGCAGCTCCCCCCGGGGACAGGATTCGAACACTGAAGCTTTCTTT.

The J gene is TRBJ1-1, the V gene TRBV4-1, with D possibly TRBD1 on 5 matching bases. The CDR3 totals 16 residues. Deletions cut 0 bases from V and 1 base from J, with 12 bases between. In germline, CDR1 is MGHRA, CDR2 YSYEKL. CDR3 DNA: TGCGCCAGCAGCCAAGATTGGGGGAGGGCGAACACTGAAGCTTTCTTT. Its protein product is CASSQDWGRANTEAFF.

J is TRBJ1-1 and V is TRBV14; 10 bases align to TRBD1. V shed 2 bases, J shed 11 bases, and the junction held 5 bases outside the gene matches. The CDR3 is made up of 13 amino acids. Germline V gives CDR1 SGHDN, CDR2 FVKESK. Written as DNA, the CDR3 is TGTGCCAGCAGCCAACAGACAGGGGGCCGCGCTTTCTTT. This gives the protein CASSQQTGGRAFF.

V is TRBV4-2 and J is TRBJ2-1; 8 nucleotides match TRBD2. Per the germline V gene, CDR1 is LGHNA and CDR2 is YNFKEQ. The CDR3 runs to 16 residues. Unmatched junction bases numbered 3, after V lost 0 bases and J lost 2 bases. The CDR3 region is CASSQEPAGAYNEQFF. CDR3 DNA: TGTGCCAGCAGCCAAGAGCCAGCGGGAGCCTACAATGAGCAGTTCTTC.